Presented here are 7 T cell receptor beta chains from one specimen sequenced in a study of T cell clonality in common variable immunodeficiency. The table came from immunoSEQ multiplex PCR; TCRdb's copy has only in-frame clones and leaves some out. This sample comprises about 52,000 clones, none seen once only. Sample: peripheral blood mononuclear cells. These receptors all stem from a person aged 18 to 70 in good health.

Many counts were recorded for this clone. The read finishes 3 residues shy of the CDR3 end, and the germline J gene is used to complete it. Other DNA sequences in this specimen translate into the identical CDR3. The chain uses TRBV2 and TRBJ1-3; TRBD1 matches at 9 bases. Germline CDR1 reads SNHLY; CDR2 reads FYNNEI. The V gene end was trimmed by 6 bases and the J gene end by 4 bases; junction bases not matched to a gene: 13. This CDR3 contains 17 residues. CDR3 bases read: TGTGCCAGCAGGCGGGGGTTACAGGGGGCTCGAGGAAACACC. Its protein is CASRRGLQGARGNT. The full-length CDR3 reads as CASRRGLQGARGNTIYF.

This clone was recorded at least ten times. The observed sequence ends 3 residues before the CDR3 terminus, with the missing tail filled in from the germline J gene. The rearrangement links TRBV19 to TRBJ1-2; D possibly corresponds to TRBD1 (5 bases). Trimming shortened V by 6 bases and J by 1 base, and 9 bases separated the two germline ends. The CDR3 is 13 residues long. Germline CDR1 and CDR2: LNHDA and SQIVND (reference sequence). The CDR3 bases that were read are TGTGCCAGTAGGGACATAAGTAACTATGGC. This encodes CASRDISNYG. The entire CDR3 reads CASRDISNYGYTF.

This clone occurred many times. Read data end 3 residues before the CDR3 end; the end is taken from the germline J gene. This chain joins TRBV2 and TRBJ1-6, with D hard to call. V was shortened by 8 bases and J by 6 bases, with 8 bases between the two germline ends. This CDR3 has 12 residues. The germline V gene encodes CDR1 SNHLY and CDR2 FYNNEI. CDR3 DNA, as far as it was read: TGTGCCAGCGGGCGAGGTAATTCACCC. Protein sequence: CASGRGNSP. The CDR3, in full, reads CASGRGNSPLHF. The full variable domain, in which reference TRBV2 and TRBJ1-6 provide the parts outside the CDR3, is EPEVTQTPSHQVTQMGQEVILRCVPISNHLYFYWYRQILGQKVEFLVSFYNNEISEKSEIFDDQFSVERPDGSNFTLKIRSTKLEDSAMYFCASGRGNSPLHFGNGTRLTVT.

There are many counts of this clone. Sequencing ends 3 residues short of the CDR3 end; the germline J gene provides the rest. The chain couples TRBV5-1 to TRBJ2-7, with 9 bases identical to TRBD1. V shed 7 bases and J 5 bases; nucleotides not matched to a gene: 7. CDR1 is SGHRS, CDR2 YFSETQ, per germline. This CDR3 comprises 13 residues. CDR3 sequence reads: CASYTGTGNEQYF. Partial CDR3 DNA: TGCGCCAGCTACACCGGGACAGGGAACGAG.

This clone was seen at least ten times. Read sequence stops 3 residues before the CDR3 end, and the germline J gene provides the missing end. The V gene is TRBV5-1, the J gene TRBJ2-5; D may be TRBD1 (6 bases). Germline values: CDR1 SGHRS, CDR2 YFSETQ. V gave up 4 bases and J gave up 0 bases, with 16 bases separating them. The CDR3 contains 16 residues. CDR3 bases read: TGCGCCAGCAGCCCGACCGGGACAAGGAACCAAGAGACC. Encoded protein: CASSPTGTRNQET. The full CDR3 protein reads CASSPTGTRNQETQYF.

This clone was counted at least ten times. The CDR3 goes on 3 residues after the read ends, and that part is filled in from the germline J gene. This sequence joins TRBV5-6 and TRBJ1-1; a weak D match, TRBD1 (5 bases). The V and J ends lost 1 base and 7 bases respectively, with 17 bases between them. The CDR3 spans 15 residues. Germline CDR1 and CDR2: SGHDT and YYEEEE. CDR3 bases read: TGTGCCAGCAGCTTGCTTAGTGCAGGGCGAGGTGAA. Its protein is CASSLLSAGRGE. Given in full, the CDR3 is CASSLLSAGRGEAFF.

This clone was detected many times. The sequence runs out 3 residues before the end of the CDR3; the remainder is reconstructed from the germline J gene. The chain has TRBV6-2 or TRBV6-3 and TRBJ2-7, with 7 bases matching TRBD1. This CDR3 has 14 residues. Looked up from germline, CDR1 is MNHEY and CDR2 is SVGEGT. Losses at the gene ends were 6 bases for V and 6 bases for J; bases not matched to a gene: 11. The CDR3: CASSRDRALGEQYF. The covered CDR3 bases are TGTGCCAGCAGCCGTGACAGGGCCCTGGGCGAG.